This TCR beta chain was observed in a study of identical twins. Worth noting for this clonotype: The antigen is not known.

V was trimmed by 8 bases and J by 3 bases, leaving 13 bases between them. The CDR3 covers 14 residues. Germline V gene lookup returns CDR1 KGHSH and CDR2 LQKENI. TCRdb passed the 5' RACE reads through MiXCR, listing each CDR3 protein once. The sample lists approximately 600,000 distinct CDR3 sequences, just over 7% occurring once. Whole-study findings and limits: Invariant cells of the MAIT and iNKT types might have partly distorted the zero-insertion analyses.

This same sample was also taken into another study, of yellow fever vaccine responses in identical twins.

The sequence derives from a woman younger than 35 in good health. The rearrangement links TRBV18 to TRBJ1-4; D possibly corresponds to TRBD1 (5 bases). The sample consisted of PBMCs. The CDR3 region has the DNA TGTGCCAGCGGACGACAGAATTCTAATGAAAAACTGTTTTTT. As protein: CASGRQNSNEKLFF.